One sample yielded the 17 T cell receptor beta chains listed below, sequenced in a study of T cell repertoires in cytomegalovirus infection. Via MiXCR, TCRdb re-called the reads, giving one row per CDR3 protein. The sample includes about 160,000 distinct CDR3 sequences, about 22% of them seen just once. Their recognized antigens are unknown. Material: CD8+ T cells from cultured PBMCs, obtained from culture after CMV antigen stimulation. The receptors here all came from a human donor in good health (CMV status not recorded). Some clones in this sample may be carry-over from other donors' samples.

This clonotype was recorded a few times. The genes are TRBV27 and TRBJ1-1; D is undetermined. This CDR3 is 13 amino acids long. The germline V gene encodes CDR1 MNHEY and CDR2 SMNVEV (reference sequence). The V end was cut by 5 bases, the J end by 5 bases, with 12 bases between. Written as DNA, the CDR3 is TGTGCCAGCAGTCTTTCGACGGGGACTGAAGCTTTCTTT. Amino acid sequence: CASSLSTGTEAFF.

V is TRBV7-8 and J is TRBJ2-3; 8 bases fit TRBD2. This CDR3 comprises 15 residues. Trimming cost V 5 bases and J 2 bases; bases outside gene matches: 6. Germline V gives CDR1 SGHVS, CDR2 FQNEAQ. This CDR3 is CASSPGGDVTDTQYF. The CDR3 region has the DNA TGTGCCAGCAGCCCCGGGGGGGATGTCACAGATACGCAGTATTTT.

This chain connects TRBV6-6 to TRBJ1-5; the match to TRBD1 covers 7 bases. Germline V gene sequence: CDR1 MNHNY, CDR2 SVGAGI (reference sequence). V dropped 10 bases and J dropped 3; count of bases not matched to a gene: 9. This CDR3 comprises 14 residues. The CDR3 region is CATETGRINQPQHF. The CDR3 nucleotides read TGTGCCACCGAGACAGGGCGTATCAATCAGCCCCAGCATTTT.

J is TRBJ1-1 and V is TRBV2, with 7 bases fitting TRBD1. CDR1 is SNHLY and CDR2 is FYNNEI in the germline V gene. This CDR3 contains 15 residues. V shed 7 bases, J shed 3 bases, and the junction held 11 bases outside the gene matches. The CDR3 is CASTTGEAAYTEAFF. The CDR3 DNA follows: TGTGCCAGCACCACAGGGGAAGCTGCGTACACTGAAGCTTTCTTT.

V is TRBV4-2 and J is TRBJ2-5; 12 nucleotides match TRBD2. The germline gives CDR1 LGHNA, CDR2 YNFKEQ. The CDR3 runs to 16 residues. V dropped 3 bases and J dropped 5; count of bases not matched to a gene: 7. The CDR3 coding sequence is TGTGCCAGCAGCCAGGAGACTAGCGGGGGCCGGGAGACCCAGTACTTC. Protein sequence: CASSQETSGGRETQYF.

This clonotype has a handful of counts. The chain combines TRBV12-3 or TRBV12-4 with TRBJ2-1; D might be TRBD2 (5 bases). V was trimmed by 1 base and J by 4 bases, leaving 11 bases between them. This CDR3 comprises 15 residues. For the CDR3, the DNA is TGTGCCAGCAGTTTAGGTCGGGGAGAATACAATGAGCAGTTCTTC. Residues: CASSLGRGEYNEQFF.

Points on this clonotype: With a much larger clone just one base away, this may be a read error. The chain carries TRBV25-1 and TRBJ1-4, with 7 bases aligning to TRBD1. CDR3 length equals 13 residues. Germline V CDR1 and CDR2: MGHDK, SYGVNS. The ends lost 8 bases at V and 6 bases at J; junction bases unmatched: 6. The DNA for the CDR3 is TGTGCCAGCCGCCCGACAGGGCATGAAAAACTGTTTTTT. Protein: CASRPTGHEKLFF. The variable domain in full, completed from reference TRBV25-1 and TRBJ1-4, reads EADIYQTPRYLVIGTGKKITLECSQTMGHDKMYWYQQDPGMELHLIHYSYGVNSTEKGDLSSESTVSRIRTEHFPLTLESARPSHTSQYLCASRPTGHEKLFFGSGTQLSVL.

The V call is TRBV6-1, the J call TRBJ2-3; possibly TRBD1 or TRBD2 for D (5 bases each). V was pared by 1 base and J by 4 bases, with 27 bases between. The CDR3 is 20 amino acids. The V gene's germline CDR1 is MNHNS and CDR2 SASEGT. CDR3 region: CASSEDWGPGLRNPADTQYF. CDR3 DNA: TGTGCCAGCAGTGAAGACTGGGGACCGGGCCTCAGGAACCCCGCAGATACGCAGTATTTT.

J is TRBJ1-2 and V is TRBV4-1; 7 bases line up with TRBD1. The germline CDR1 and CDR2 sequences are MGHRA and YSYEKL. This CDR3 is 15 amino acids long. The J segment lost 4 bases and the V segment lost 1 base, leaving 6 bases of the junction unmatched. The CDR3 nucleotides are TGCGCCAGCAGCCAAGGACAGGGTATTGGCTATGGCTACACCTTC. Protein product: CASSQGQGIGYGYTF.

The V gene is TRBV27, the J gene TRBJ2-5; possible D gene TRBD1, 6 bases. This CDR3 contains 14 residues. Trimming took off 2 bases at V and 5 bases at J, with 12 bases between the two ends. CDR1 MNHEY and CDR2 SMNVEV come from the germline V gene (reference sequence). The CDR3 DNA reads TGTGCCAGCAGTTTAAGGCAGGGGCCGGAGACCCAGTACTTC. Translating it yields CASSLRQGPETQYF.

The chain uses TRBV6-5 and TRBJ1-3; 11 bases align to TRBD1. This CDR3 has 15 amino acids. The V and J ends lost 2 bases and 7 bases, in that order; junction bases with no gene match: 4. Germline CDR1 is MNHEY and CDR2 is SVGAGI. In nucleotides, the CDR3 is TGTGCCAGCAGTTACGGACAGGGGGCCCTGAACACCATATATTTT. Amino acid sequence: CASSYGQGALNTIYF.

The chain employs TRBV4-3 and TRBJ2-7; no reliable D call. The germline V gene has CDR1 LGHNA and CDR2 YSLEER. CDR3 length: 14 amino acids. V was pared by 1 base and J by 0 bases, with 7 bases between. CDR3 nucleotide sequence: TGCGCCAGCAGCCAAGGTGTTATCTCCTACGAGCAGTACTTC. Translating it yields CASSQGVISYEQYF.

This sequence joins TRBV7-2 and TRBJ1-1, with D unclear. V was clipped by 1 base and J by 3 bases, with 12 bases between them. The germline gives CDR1 SGHTA, CDR2 FQGNSA. This CDR3 spans 15 amino acids. DNA of the CDR3: TGTGCCAGCAGCTTAGGGTTGGGAGTGTACACTGAAGCTTTCTTT. Encoded protein: CASSLGLGVYTEAFF.

This clonotype was counted only a few times. This rearrangement joins TRBV12-3 or TRBV12-4 to TRBJ1-2; weak D call: TRBD1 (5 bases). Trimming shortened V by 5 bases and J by 10 bases, and 14 bases separated the two germline ends. The CDR3 has 12 amino acids. The CDR3 protein is CASSPPEGVYTF. The CDR3 DNA reads as TGTGCCAGCAGTCCCCCCGAAGGGGTCTACACCTTC.

The genes are TRBV19 and TRBJ2-5; D not certain. The CDR3 length is 16 residues. CDR1 and CDR2 from the germline V gene are LNHDA and SQIVND (reference sequence). V gave up 2 bases and J gave up 4 bases, with 17 bases separating them. The chain's CDR3 is CASSIRSGRDRETQYF. The CDR3 DNA reads TGTGCCAGTAGTATAAGGTCAGGACGAGACCGAGAGACCCAGTACTTC.

The rearrangement links TRBV12-3 or TRBV12-4 to TRBJ2-3; 7 nucleotides agree with TRBD1. Trimming removed 5 bases from V and 4 bases from J; junction bases left unmatched: 21. The CDR3 is made up of 19 amino acids. The CDR3 region has the DNA TGTGCCAGCAGTCGAGCCGGGACAGTAGGCTTCAGGGATTCAGATACGCAGTATTTT. Residues: CASSRAGTVGFRDSDTQYF.

CDR3 sequence (DNA): TGCGCCAGCAGCCAAGATCAACCCAGGGGGGACGGCTACACCTTC. This encodes CASSQDQPRGDGYTF. The chain uses TRBV4-1 and TRBJ1-2, with 7 bases fitting TRBD1. CDR1 and CDR2 (germline): MGHRA, YSYEKL. The CDR3 length is 15 residues. With 0 bases clipped from V and 8 bases from J, the junction kept 9 bases outside the gene matches.